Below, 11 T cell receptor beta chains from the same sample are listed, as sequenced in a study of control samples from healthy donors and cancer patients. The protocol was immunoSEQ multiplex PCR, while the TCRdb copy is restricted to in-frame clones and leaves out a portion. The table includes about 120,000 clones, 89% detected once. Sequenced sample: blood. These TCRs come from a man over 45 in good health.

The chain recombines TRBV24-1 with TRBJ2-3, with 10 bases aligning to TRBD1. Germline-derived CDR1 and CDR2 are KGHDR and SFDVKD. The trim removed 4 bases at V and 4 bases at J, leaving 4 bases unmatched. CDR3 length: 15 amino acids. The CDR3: CATSETGTGADTQYF. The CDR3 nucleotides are TGTGCCACCAGTGAGACCGGGACAGGGGCAGATACGCAGTATTTT.

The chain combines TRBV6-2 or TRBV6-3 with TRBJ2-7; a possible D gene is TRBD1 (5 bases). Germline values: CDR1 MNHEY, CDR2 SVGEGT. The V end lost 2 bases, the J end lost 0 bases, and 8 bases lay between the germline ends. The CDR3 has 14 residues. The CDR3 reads CASSYTDSSYEQYF. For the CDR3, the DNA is TGTGCCAGCAGTTACACTGACAGCTCCTACGAGCAGTACTTC.

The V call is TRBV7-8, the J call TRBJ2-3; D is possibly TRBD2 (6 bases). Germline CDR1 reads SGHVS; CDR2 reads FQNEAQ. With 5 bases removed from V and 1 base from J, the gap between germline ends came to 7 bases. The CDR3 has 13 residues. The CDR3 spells CASSAGRTDTQYF. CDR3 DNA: TGTGCCAGCAGCGCGGGGCGCACAGATACGCAGTATTTT.

The CDR3 DNA reads as TGTGCCAGCTCACCAGCTAGCGGGGGGCAAGAGACCCAGTACTTC. This sequence encodes CASSPASGGQETQYF. The chain employs TRBV18 and TRBJ2-5; the match to TRBD2 covers 11 bases. The V segment lost 2 bases and the J segment 2 bases; nucleotides outside the gene matches: 1. The germline gives CDR1 KGHSH, CDR2 LQKENI. This CDR3 comprises 15 residues.

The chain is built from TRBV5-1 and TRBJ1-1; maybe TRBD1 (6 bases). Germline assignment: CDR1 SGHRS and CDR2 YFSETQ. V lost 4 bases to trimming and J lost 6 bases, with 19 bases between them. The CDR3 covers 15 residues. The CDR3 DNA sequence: TGCGCCAGCAGCCGGAACAGGGTGGAGGACTCTGAAGCTTTCTTT. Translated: CASSRNRVEDSEAFF.

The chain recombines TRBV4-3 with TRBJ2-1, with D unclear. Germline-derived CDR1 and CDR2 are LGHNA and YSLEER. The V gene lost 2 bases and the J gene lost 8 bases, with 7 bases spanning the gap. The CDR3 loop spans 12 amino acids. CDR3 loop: CASSQSKDEQFF. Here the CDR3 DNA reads TGCGCCAGCAGCCAATCTAAAGATGAGCAGTTCTTC.

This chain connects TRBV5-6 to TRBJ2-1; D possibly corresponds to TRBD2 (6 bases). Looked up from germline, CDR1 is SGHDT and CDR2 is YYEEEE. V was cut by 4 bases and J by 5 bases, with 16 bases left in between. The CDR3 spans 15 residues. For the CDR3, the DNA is TGTGCCAGCAGCAAGGGACTCCAGGCCCACAATGAGCAGTTCTTC. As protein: CASSKGLQAHNEQFF. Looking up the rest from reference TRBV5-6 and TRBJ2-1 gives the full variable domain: DAGVTQSPTHLIKTRGQQVTLRCSPKSGHDTVSWYQQALGQGPQFIFQYYEEEERQRGNFPDRFSGHQFPNYSSELNVNALLLGDSALYLCASSKGLQAHNEQFFGPGTRLTVL.

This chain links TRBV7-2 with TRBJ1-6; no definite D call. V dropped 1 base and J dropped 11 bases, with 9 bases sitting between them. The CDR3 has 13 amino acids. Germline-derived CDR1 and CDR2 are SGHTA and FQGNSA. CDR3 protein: CASSLEGTTPLHF. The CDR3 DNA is TGTGCCAGCAGCTTAGAGGGCACTACACCCCTCCACTTT.

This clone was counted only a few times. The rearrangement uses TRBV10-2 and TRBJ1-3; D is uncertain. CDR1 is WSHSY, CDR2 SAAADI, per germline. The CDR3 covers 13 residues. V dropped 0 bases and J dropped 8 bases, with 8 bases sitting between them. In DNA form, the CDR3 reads TGCGCCAGCAGTGAGTCTGAGTTTGACACCATATATTTT. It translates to CASSESEFDTIYF.

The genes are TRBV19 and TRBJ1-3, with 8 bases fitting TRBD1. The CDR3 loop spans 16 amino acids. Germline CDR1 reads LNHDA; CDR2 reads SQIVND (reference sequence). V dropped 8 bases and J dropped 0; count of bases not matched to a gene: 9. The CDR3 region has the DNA TGTGCCAGTCACCGTTGGGGACAGGTCTCTGGAAACACCATATATTTT. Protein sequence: CASHRWGQVSGNTIYF.

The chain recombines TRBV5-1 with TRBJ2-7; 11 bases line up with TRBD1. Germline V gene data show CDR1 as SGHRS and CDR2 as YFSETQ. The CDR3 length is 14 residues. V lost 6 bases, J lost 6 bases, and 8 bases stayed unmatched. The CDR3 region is CASKMDRGRIEQYF. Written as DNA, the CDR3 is TGCGCCAGCAAAATGGACAGGGGGCGAATCGAGCAGTACTTC.